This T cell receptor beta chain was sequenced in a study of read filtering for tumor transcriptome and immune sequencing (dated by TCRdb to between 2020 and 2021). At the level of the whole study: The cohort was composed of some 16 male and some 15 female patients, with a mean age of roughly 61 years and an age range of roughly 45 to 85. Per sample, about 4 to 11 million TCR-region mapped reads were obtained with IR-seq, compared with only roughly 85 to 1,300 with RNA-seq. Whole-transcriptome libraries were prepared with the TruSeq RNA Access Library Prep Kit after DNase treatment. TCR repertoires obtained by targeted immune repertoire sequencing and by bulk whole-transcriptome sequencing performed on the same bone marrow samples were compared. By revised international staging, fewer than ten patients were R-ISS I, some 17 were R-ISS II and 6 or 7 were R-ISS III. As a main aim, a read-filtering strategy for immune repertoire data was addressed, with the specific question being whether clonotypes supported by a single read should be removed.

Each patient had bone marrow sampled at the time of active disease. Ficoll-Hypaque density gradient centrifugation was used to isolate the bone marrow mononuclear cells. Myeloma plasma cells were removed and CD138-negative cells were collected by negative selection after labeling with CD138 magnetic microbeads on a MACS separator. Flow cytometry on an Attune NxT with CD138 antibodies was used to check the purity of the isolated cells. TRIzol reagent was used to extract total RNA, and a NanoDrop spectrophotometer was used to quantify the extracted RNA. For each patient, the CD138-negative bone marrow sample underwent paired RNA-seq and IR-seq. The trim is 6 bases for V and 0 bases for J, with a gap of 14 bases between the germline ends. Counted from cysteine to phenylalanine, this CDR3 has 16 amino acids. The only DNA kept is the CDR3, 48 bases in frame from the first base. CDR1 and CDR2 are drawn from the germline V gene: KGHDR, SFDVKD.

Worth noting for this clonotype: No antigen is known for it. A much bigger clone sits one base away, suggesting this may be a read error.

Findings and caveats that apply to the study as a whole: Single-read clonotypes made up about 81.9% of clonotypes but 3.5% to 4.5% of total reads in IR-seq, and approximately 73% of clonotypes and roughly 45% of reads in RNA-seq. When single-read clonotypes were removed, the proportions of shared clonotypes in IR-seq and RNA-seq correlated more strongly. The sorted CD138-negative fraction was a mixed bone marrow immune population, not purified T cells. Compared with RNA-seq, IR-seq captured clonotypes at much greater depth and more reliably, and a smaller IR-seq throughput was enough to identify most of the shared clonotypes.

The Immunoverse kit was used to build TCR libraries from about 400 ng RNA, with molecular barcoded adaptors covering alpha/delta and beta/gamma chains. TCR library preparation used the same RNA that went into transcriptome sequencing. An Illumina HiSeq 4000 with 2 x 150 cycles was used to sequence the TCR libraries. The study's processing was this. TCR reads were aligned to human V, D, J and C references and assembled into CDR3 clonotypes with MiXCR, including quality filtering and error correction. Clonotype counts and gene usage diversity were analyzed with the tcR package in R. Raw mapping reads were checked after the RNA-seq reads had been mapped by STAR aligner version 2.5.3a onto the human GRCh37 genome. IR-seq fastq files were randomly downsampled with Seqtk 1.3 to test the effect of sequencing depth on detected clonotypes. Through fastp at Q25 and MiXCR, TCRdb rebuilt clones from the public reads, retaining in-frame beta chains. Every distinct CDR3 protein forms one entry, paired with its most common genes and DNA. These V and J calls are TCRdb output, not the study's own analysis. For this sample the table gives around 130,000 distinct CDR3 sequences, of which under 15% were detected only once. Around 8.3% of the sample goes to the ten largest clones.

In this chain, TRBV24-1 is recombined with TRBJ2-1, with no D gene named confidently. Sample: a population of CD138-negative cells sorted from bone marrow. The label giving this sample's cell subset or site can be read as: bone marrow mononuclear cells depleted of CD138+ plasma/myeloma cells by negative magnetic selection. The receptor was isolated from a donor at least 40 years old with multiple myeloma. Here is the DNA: TGTGCCACCAGTCGAGCTTCCCGGAGCTCCTACAATGAGCAGTTCTTC. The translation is CATSRASRSSYNEQFF.